What follows are 18 T cell receptor beta chains derived from one specimen sequenced in a study of cytomegalovirus exposure and HLA in healthy donors. Both 60 Vbeta primers and 13 Jbeta primers went into the PCR. Generated by immunoSEQ multiplex PCR, the TCRdb table keeps only in-frame clones and is missing some. The repertoire holds fewer than 100,000 clones, around 74% seen once, with roughly 7.7% in the top ten. The material sequenced was PBMCs. Receptors were obtained from a man aged 40-50 years in good health and CMV-seropositive.

This chain uses TRBV7-8 with TRBJ2-7, with D uncertain. V was pared by 5 bases and J by 5 bases, with 16 bases between. The CDR3 runs to 14 residues. Germline V lookup: CDR1 SGHVS, CDR2 FQNEAQ. CDR3: CASSLSRTPDEQYF. The CDR3 DNA reads as TGTGCCAGCAGCCTATCTCGCACGCCTGACGAGCAGTACTTC.

The J gene is TRBJ1-6, the V gene TRBV5-1; 8 nucleotides align to TRBD1. V was pared by 0 bases and J by 6 bases, with 5 bases of the junction left unmatched. Germline V CDR1 and CDR2: SGHRS, YFSETQ. There are 16 residues in the CDR3. The CDR3 loop is CASSLENQGANSPLHF. In DNA form, the CDR3 reads TGCGCCAGCAGCTTGGAAAATCAGGGGGCTAATTCACCCCTCCACTTT.

The chain joins TRBV5-6 to TRBJ2-1; D might be TRBD2 (5 bases). This CDR3 has 12 amino acids. CDR1 SGHDT and CDR2 YYEEEE come from the germline V gene. V was clipped by 1 base and J by 8 bases, with 7 bases between them. The CDR3 sequence is CASSLTSYEQFF. CDR3 coding DNA: TGTGCCAGCAGCTTGACTAGTTATGAGCAGTTCTTC.

V and J are TRBV2 and TRBJ2-7, with TRBD1 matching over 11 bases. The CDR3 sequence is 14 residues long. Germline CDR1 SNHLY, CDR2 FYNNEI. V dropped 7 bases and J dropped 6; count of bases not matched to a gene: 8. CDR3: CASNPGGTGGEQYF. The CDR3 bases are TGTGCCAGCAACCCTGGGGGGACAGGGGGCGAGCAGTACTTC.

The rearrangement joins TRBV6-1 to TRBJ1-2; D ambiguous. CDR1 is MNHNS and CDR2 is SASEGT in the germline V gene. CDR3 length: 13 amino acids. The ends were cut back, 2 bases at V and 5 bases at J, with 9 bases in the middle. As DNA, the CDR3 is TGTGCCAGCAGTGAATCCCAGAGGTATGGCTACACCTTC. Residues: CASSESQRYGYTF.

The gene calls are TRBV19 and TRBJ1-3; no firm D call. CDR1 is LNHDA, CDR2 SQIVND, per germline (reference sequence). V lost 5 bases, J lost 3 bases, and 11 bases lay in between. The CDR3 sequence is 14 residues long. Written as DNA, the CDR3 is TGTGCCAGTAGTGGAGGGTCGGTTGGAAACACCATATATTTT. Its protein is CASSGGSVGNTIYF.

The chain recombines TRBV7-2 with TRBJ1-2; 8 nucleotides line up with TRBD1. The V segment lost 5 bases and the J segment 2 bases; nucleotides outside the gene matches: 7. The CDR3 length is 15 residues. The germline V gene encodes CDR1 SGHTA and CDR2 FQGNSA. The CDR3, as DNA: TGTGCCAGCAGCCCGCGACAGGGGAAAAACTATGGCTACACCTTC. It encodes CASSPRQGKNYGYTF.

V gene TRBV27 combines with J gene TRBJ2-2; D is perhaps TRBD2 (5 bases). Germline CDR1 is MNHEY and CDR2 is SMNVEV (reference sequence). The CDR3 is made up of 15 amino acids. V was clipped by 6 bases and J by 7 bases, with 18 bases between them. The CDR3 sequence is CASSLTTSDGGELFF. The CDR3 nucleotides are TGTGCCAGCAGCCTCACAACTAGTGACGGCGGGGAGCTGTTTTTT.

The chain is built from TRBV5-1 and TRBJ2-3; 12 nucleotides agree with TRBD2. Germline values: CDR1 SGHRS, CDR2 YFSETQ. CDR3 length: 17 amino acids. J lost 2 bases, V lost 2 bases, and 6 bases had no gene match. CDR3 residues: CASSLTGLAGNTDTQYF. The CDR3 DNA reads TGCGCCAGCAGCTTAACCGGACTAGCGGGAAACACAGATACGCAGTATTTT.

This clone was seen only a few times. The chain carries TRBV9 and TRBJ2-7, with D possibly TRBD1 on 5 matching bases. Per germline, CDR1 SGDLS and CDR2 YYNGEE. V lost 0 bases, J lost 5 bases, and 21 bases lay in between. The CDR3 extends over 17 amino acids. In DNA form, the CDR3 reads TGTGCCAGCAGCGTAGAAGAGTCGACCCAGAAAGGGGACGAGCAGTACTTC. Its translation is CASSVEESTQKGDEQYF.

This clone has more than one count but fewer than ten. The sample has other DNA sequences that encode this CDR3 too. The chain is built from TRBV5-1 and TRBJ1-2; 8 bases map to TRBD1. With V trimmed by 2 bases and J by 4 bases, 4 bases remained unmatched. CDR1 and CDR2 (germline): SGHRS, YFSETQ. CDR3 length: 14 amino acids. The CDR3 nucleotides are TGCGCCAGCAGCTTAGGGACAGGCCTCTATGGCTACACCTTC. It yields the protein CASSLGTGLYGYTF. The full variable domain, its missing parts supplied by reference TRBV5-1 and TRBJ1-2, is KAGVTQTPRYLIKTRGQQVTLSCSPISGHRSVSWYQQTPGQGLQFLFEYFSETQRNKGNFPGRFSGRQFSNSRSEMNVSTLELGDSALYLCASSLGTGLYGYTFGSGTRLTVV.

J is TRBJ2-3 and V is TRBV4-1; a possible D gene is TRBD1 (5 bases). The ends were cut back, 0 bases at V and 4 bases at J, with 14 bases in the middle. The CDR3 covers 16 residues. In germline, CDR1 is MGHRA, CDR2 YSYEKL. This chain's CDR3 is CASSQDLGQGADTQYF. CDR3 nucleotides: TGCGCCAGCAGCCAAGATTTGGGGCAGGGCGCAGATACGCAGTATTTT.

The chain recombines TRBV6-1 with TRBJ1-2, with D perhaps matching TRBD1 (5 bases). The CDR3 consists of 11 residues. The germline CDR1 and CDR2 sequences are MNHNS and SASEGT. Trimming pared 5 bases from V and 5 bases from J, leaving 6 bases between. The CDR3 loop reads CASSQGYGYTF. CDR3 coding DNA: TGTGCCAGCAGTCAGGGTTATGGCTACACCTTC.

The chain employs TRBV10-1 and TRBJ1-6, with TRBD1 identical over 7 bases. Trimming took 4 bases from V and 7 from J; bases not matched to a gene: 16. The CDR3 is made up of 18 amino acids. Germline CDR1 reads WNHNN; CDR2 reads SYGVQD (reference sequence). The DNA of the CDR3 is TGCGCCAGCAGTGTTGTTGGACAGGTCTCACCCCAGAATTCACCCCTCCACTTT. Translating it yields CASSVVGQVSPQNSPLHF.

The chain is built from TRBV11-2 and TRBJ2-7, with TRBD1 as a possible D gene (6 bases). CDR1 is SGHAT, CDR2 FQNNGV, per germline. V lost 5 bases, J lost 5 bases, and 19 bases lay in between. This CDR3 spans 15 amino acids. The CDR3 here is CASSIQGGYFNEQYF. The CDR3 DNA reads TGTGCCAGCAGCATACAGGGTGGTTACTTCAACGAGCAGTACTTC.

This chain uses TRBV25-1 with TRBJ2-7; D is perhaps TRBD1 (5 bases). In germline, CDR1 is MGHDK, CDR2 SYGVNS. This CDR3 region has 14 residues. Deletions cut 3 bases from V and 2 bases from J, with 11 bases between. The CDR3 DNA reads as TGTGCCAGCAGTGATCGGTTGGGGCCCTACGAGCAGTACTTC. Translated: CASSDRLGPYEQYF.

This clone appeared once. The chain combines TRBV7-3 with TRBJ2-1, with D perhaps TRBD2 (7 bases). The CDR3 spans 15 residues. Trimming pared 2 bases from V and 6 bases from J, leaving 14 bases between. Germline V gene sequence: CDR1 SGHTA, CDR2 FQGTGA. Here the CDR3 reads CASSLPGGPTNEQFF. CDR3 nucleotide sequence: TGTGCCAGCAGCTTACCGGGGGGCCCGACCAATGAGCAGTTCTTC.

The gene calls are TRBV6-5 and TRBJ2-7, with 8 bases aligning to TRBD1. Germline V CDR1 and CDR2: MNHEY, SVGAGI. Germline trimming cut 4 bases from V and 6 bases from J; bases unmatched to any gene: 8. CDR3 length equals 14 residues. The CDR3 loop is CASSFRTGGSEQYF. CDR3 bases: TGTGCCAGCAGTTTTAGAACAGGGGGAAGCGAGCAGTACTTC.